A single count supports the clone carrying this T cell receptor beta chain. The sample comes from a study of blood T cell repertoires in COVID-19. Study in general: Collection of acute and convalescent COVID-19 samples took place in the United States, Italy and Spain. PBMCs, B-cell-depleted T cells, or T cells provided the cDNA or gDNA that made up the material.

Per the original methods: Researchers report that nucleated cell counts were estimated from reference gene primer amplification. The assay was immunoSEQ multiplex PCR, and TCRdb's table has in-frame clones only and misses some. V, J and clone size are those of that table, while D and trimming were read from the DNA. The data show roughly 250,000 clones, about nine tenths seen once. CDR1 KGHSH and CDR2 LQKENI come from the germline V gene. J was trimmed by 3 bases and V by 2 bases; bases with no gene match: 2. The CDR3 loop spans 15 amino acids. The rearrangement uses TRBV18 and TRBJ2-3; 10 nucleotides match TRBD1. This TCR derives from a man aged 60 to 75 who had recovered from COVID-19. The source material was peripheral blood. The CDR3 DNA reads TGTGCCAGCTCACCAAAGGGACAGGGGACAGATACGCAGTATTTT. Its translation: CASSPKGQGTDTQYF.